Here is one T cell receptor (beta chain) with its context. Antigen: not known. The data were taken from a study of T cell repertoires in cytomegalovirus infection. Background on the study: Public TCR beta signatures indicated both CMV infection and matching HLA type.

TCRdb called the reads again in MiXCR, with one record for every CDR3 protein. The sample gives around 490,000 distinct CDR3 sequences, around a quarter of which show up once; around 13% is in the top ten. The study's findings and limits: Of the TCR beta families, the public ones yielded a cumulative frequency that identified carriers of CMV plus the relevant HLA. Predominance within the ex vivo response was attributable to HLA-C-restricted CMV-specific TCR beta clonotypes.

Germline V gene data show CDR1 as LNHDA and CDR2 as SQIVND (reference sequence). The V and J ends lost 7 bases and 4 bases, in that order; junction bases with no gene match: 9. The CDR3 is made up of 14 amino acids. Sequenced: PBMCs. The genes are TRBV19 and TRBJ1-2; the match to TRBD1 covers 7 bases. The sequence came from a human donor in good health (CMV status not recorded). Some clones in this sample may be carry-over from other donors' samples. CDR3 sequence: CASKVKGAGYGYTF. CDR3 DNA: TGTGCCAGTAAGGTGAAGGGGGCAGGCTATGGCTACACCTTC.